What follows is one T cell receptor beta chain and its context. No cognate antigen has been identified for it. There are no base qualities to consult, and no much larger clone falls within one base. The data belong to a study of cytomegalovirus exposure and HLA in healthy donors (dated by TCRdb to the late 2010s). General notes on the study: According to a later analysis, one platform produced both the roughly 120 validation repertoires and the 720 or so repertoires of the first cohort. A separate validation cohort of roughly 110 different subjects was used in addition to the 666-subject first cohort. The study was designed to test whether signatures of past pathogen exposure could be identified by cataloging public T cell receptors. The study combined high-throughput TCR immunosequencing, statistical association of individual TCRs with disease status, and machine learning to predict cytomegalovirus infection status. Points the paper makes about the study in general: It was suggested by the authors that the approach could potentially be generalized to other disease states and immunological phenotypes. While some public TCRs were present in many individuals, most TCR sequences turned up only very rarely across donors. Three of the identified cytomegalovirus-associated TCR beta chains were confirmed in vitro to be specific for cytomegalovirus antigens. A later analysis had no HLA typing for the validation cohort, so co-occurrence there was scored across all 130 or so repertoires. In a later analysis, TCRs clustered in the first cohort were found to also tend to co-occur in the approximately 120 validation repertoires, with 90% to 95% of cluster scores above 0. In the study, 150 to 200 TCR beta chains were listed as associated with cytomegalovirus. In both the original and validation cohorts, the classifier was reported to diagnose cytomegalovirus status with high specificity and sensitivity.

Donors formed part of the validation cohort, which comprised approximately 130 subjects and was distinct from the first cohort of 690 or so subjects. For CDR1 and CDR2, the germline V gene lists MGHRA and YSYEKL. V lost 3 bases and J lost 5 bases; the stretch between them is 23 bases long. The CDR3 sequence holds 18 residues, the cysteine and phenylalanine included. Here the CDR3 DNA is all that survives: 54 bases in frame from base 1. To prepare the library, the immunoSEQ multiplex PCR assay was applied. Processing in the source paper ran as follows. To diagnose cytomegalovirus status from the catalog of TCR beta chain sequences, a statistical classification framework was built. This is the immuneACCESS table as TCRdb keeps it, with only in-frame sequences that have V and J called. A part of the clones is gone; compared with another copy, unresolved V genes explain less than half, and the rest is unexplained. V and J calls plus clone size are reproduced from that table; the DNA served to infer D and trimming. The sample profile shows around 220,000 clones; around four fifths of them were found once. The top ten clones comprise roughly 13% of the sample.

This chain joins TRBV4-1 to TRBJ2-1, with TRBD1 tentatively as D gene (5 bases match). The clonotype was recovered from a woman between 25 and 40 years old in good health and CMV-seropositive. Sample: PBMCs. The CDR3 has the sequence CASSHSILRRQQNNEQFF. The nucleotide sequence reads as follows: TGCGCCAGCAGCCATTCTATTCTAAGGAGACAGCAGAACAATGAGCAGTTCTTC.